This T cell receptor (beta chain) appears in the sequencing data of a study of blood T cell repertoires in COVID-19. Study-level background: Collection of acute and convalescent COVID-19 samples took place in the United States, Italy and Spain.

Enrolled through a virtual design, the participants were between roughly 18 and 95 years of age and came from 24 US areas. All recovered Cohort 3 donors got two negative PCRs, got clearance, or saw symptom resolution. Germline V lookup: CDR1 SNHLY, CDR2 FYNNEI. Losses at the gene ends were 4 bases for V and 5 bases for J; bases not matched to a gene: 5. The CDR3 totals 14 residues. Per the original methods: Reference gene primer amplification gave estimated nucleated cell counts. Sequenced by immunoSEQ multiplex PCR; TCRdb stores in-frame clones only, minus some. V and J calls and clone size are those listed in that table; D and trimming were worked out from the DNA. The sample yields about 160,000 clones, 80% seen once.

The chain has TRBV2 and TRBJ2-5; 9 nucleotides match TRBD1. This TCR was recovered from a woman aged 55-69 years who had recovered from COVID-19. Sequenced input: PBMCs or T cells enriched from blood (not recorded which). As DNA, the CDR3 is TGTGCCAGCAGTGTTGACAGGGGGAGGGAGACCCAGTACTTC. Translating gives CASSVDRGRETQYF. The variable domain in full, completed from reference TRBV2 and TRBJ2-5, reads EPEVTQTPSHQVTQMGQEVILRCVPISNHLYFYWYRQILGQKVEFLVSFYNNEISEKSEIFDDQFSVERPDGSNFTLKIRSTKLEDSAMYFCASSVDRGRETQYFGPGTRLLVL.